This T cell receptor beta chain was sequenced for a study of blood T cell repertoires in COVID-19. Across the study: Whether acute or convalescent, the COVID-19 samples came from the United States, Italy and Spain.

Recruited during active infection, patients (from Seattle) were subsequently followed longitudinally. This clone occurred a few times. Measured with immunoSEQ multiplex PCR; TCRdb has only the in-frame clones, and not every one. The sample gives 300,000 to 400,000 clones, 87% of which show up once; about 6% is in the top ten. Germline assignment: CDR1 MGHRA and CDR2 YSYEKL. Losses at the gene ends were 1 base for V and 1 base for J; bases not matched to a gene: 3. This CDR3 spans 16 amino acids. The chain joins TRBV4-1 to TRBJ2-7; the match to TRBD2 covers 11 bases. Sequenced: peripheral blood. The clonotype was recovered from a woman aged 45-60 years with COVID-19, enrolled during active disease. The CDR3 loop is CASSQAGTSGSYEQYF. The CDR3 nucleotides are TGCGCCAGCAGCCAAGCCGGGACTAGCGGTTCCTACGAGCAGTACTTC.